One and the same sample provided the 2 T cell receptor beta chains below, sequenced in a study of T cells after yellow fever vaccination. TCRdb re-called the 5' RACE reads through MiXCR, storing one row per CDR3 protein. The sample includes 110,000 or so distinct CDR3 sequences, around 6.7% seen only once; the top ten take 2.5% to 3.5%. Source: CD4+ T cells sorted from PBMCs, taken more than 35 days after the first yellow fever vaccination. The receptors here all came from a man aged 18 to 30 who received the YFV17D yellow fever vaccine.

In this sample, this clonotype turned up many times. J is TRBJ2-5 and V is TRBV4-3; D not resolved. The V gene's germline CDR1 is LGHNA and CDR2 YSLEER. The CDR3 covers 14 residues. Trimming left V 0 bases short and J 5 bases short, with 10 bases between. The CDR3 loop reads CASSQDHRVETQYF. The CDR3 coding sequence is TGCGCCAGCAGCCAAGATCATCGCGTCGAGACCCAGTACTTC.

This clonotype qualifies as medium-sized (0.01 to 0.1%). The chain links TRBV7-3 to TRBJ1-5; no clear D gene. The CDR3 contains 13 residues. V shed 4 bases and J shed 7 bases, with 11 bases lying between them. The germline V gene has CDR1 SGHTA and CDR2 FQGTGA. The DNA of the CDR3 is TGTGCCAGCAGCTCCTTTCCGGGCCAGCCCCAGCATTTT. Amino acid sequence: CASSSFPGQPQHF. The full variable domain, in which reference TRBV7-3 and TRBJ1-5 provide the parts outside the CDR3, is GAGVSQTPSNKVTEKGKYVELRCDPISGHTALYWYRQSLGQGPEFLIYFQGTGAADDSGLPNDRFFAVRPEGSVSTLKIQRTERGDSAVYLCASSSFPGQPQHFGDGTRLSIL.